These T cell receptor beta chains were read from a single sample in a study of T cells after yellow fever vaccination. TCRdb used MiXCR to reprocess the 5' RACE reads, holding one entry per CDR3 protein. This table has fewer than 500,000 distinct CDR3 sequences, roughly 20% appearing once. The sample here was PBMCs, taken before the yellow fever booster vaccination. These receptors all come from a man aged 18 to 30 who received the YFV17D yellow fever vaccine. The CDR3 runs from the conserved cysteine through the conserved F or W. A D gene is named only where the DNA matches it firmly. Part of the rows lack a size; the others show once, few, many or a class for expanded clones.

TRBV20-1	TRBD1	TRBJ1-5	few	TGCAGTGCTAGTCGACAGGGGAATCAGCCCCAGCATTTT	CSASRQGNQPQHF
TRBV12-3/TRBV12-4	-	TRBJ1-5	few	TGTGCCAGCAGTTCCAATCAACAGCCCCAGCATTTT	CASSSNQQPQHF
TRBV7-9	TRBD2	TRBJ2-7	-	TGTGCCAGCAGCTTGGGGAGGACGGGAGGCGAGCAGTACTTC	CASSLGRTGGEQYF
TRBV7-6	TRBD1	TRBJ2-1	few	TGTGCCAGCAGCCACAGGGGCTACAATGAGCAGTTCTTC	CASSHRGYNEQFF
TRBV29-1	-	TRBJ2-5	many	TGCAGCGTTGAAGCCAGGCTAGAGACCCAGTACTTC	CSVEARLETQYF
TRBV28	TRBD1	TRBJ1-5	once	TGTGCCAGCAGTTTATTTGGTTGGGGACAGGCTAATCAGCCCCAGCATTTT	CASSLFGWGQANQPQHF
TRBV6-2/TRBV6-3	-	TRBJ2-2	-	TGTGCCAGCAAAATACAGAACACCGGGGAGCTGTTTTTT	CASKIQNTGELFF
TRBV5-6	TRBD2	TRBJ2-1	once	TGTGCCAGCAGTGAACTAGCGGGGGCCGGAAGTGAGCAGTTCTTC	CASSELAGAGSEQFF
TRBV5-1	TRBD1	TRBJ1-3	-	TGCGCCAGCAGCTTGGGGGACAGTCGAAACACCATATATTTT	CASSLGDSRNTIYF
TRBV5-1	-	TRBJ2-3	-	TGCGCCAGCAGCTTGGCCGGTGGGGGGATCACAGATACGCAGTATTTT	CASSLAGGGITDTQYF
TRBV19	TRBD2	TRBJ2-3	few	TGTGCCAGTAGTATGCGGGAGGCAGATACGCAGTATTTT	CASSMREADTQYF
TRBV7-9	-	TRBJ1-3	few	TGTGCCAGCAGCTTAGCCCTGGGTGGAGTAGGAAACACCATATATTTT	CASSLALGGVGNTIYF
TRBV7-3	TRBD2	TRBJ2-3	-	TGTGCCAGCAGCAGCGGGGGGCCTCCAGATACGCAGTATTTT	CASSSGGPPDTQYF
TRBV7-8	TRBD1	TRBJ2-5	-	TGTGCCAGCAGCTTAGCGGTCGCCAGGGGGATTGAGACCCAGTACTTC	CASSLAVARGIETQYF